Detailed here is one TCR beta chain. This clonotype was observed at least ten times. Its antigen remains unidentified. No base quality values were provided; no much bigger clone lies one nucleotide off. Amplification of TCR beta CDR3 regions was carried out from RNA transcripts. The first round of RT-PCR for the TCR CDR3 was performed with the HTBI primer set and the Qiagen OneStep RT-PCR kit. Libraries were constructed in a second round of multiplex PCR, after which size selection and purification were performed. The libraries were sequenced on an Illumina HiSeq2000 using paired-end 100 bp reads. The study's processing was this. SOAPnuke was used to process the raw data, removing reads that contained adapters or uncalled bases, had a mean Phred below 15, or lacked an exact match to the constant primer or identifier. COPE v1.2.5 was used to merge the high-quality paired reads, and each unique nucleotide sequence was defined as a clonotype. Clonotypes were aligned to IMGT TRBV, TRBD and TRBJ reference segments using MiTCR v1.1. Analysis was restricted to V-J combinations with a frequency above 0.0001, which covered about 99% of repertoires. A TCS score was defined as the ratio between F50 (clonal expansion) and ExV (chaos), using BLOSUM62-based TCRdist between CDR3 peptides within each V-J. Welch's t-statistics and random forest reduced just over 500 V-J features to 13, which were used in a naive Bayes classifier (R e1071). TCRdb reprocessed the public reads (quality trimming at Q25 with fastp, clone calling with MiXCR) and kept in-frame beta chains. Entries that share a CDR3 protein sequence are merged under the most common genes and DNA. TCRdb, not the original authors, processed these V and J calls. Here the sample has around 520,000 distinct CDR3 sequences; approximately 15% occur a single time. The ten largest clones represent 15% to 20% of the sample.

Stable Graves' hyperthyroidism was defined as no progression to ophthalmopathy during 18 months of follow-up. Hyperthyroidism patients were aged 18 to 65 years and newly diagnosed, with disease duration of less than 2 months. Patients with uncontrolled infections, other autoimmune diseases, pregnancy or lactation were excluded. Clinical symptoms, serum thyroxine and TRAb, thyroid ultrasound, and orbital computed tomography formed the basis for the diagnoses. PBMCs were separated from 10 ml of fresh peripheral blood using Ficoll-Paque density gradient centrifugation. Total RNA was extracted with Trizol reagent, and quality was checked on an Agilent 2100 Bioanalyzer. The entry originates in a study of T cells in Graves' hyperthyroidism and ophthalmopathy (dated by TCRdb to between 2018 and 2020). A note on the overall study: Peripheral blood was collected at initial diagnosis, before any treatment. A discovery cohort of about 96 patients, 43 with Graves' ophthalmopathy and over 55 with stable Graves' hyperthyroidism, was used to find distinguishing TCR V-J signatures. Prospective prediction of ophthalmopathy was tested in an independent validation cohort consisting of some 19 hyperthyroidism patients and approximately 16 patients who later progressed to ophthalmopathy. The roughly 94 discovery patients were randomly divided into training and test sets at a 7:3 ratio. Thyroid tissue and blood T-cell repertoires from more than five Graves' hyperthyroidism patients were also compared in the study. Once sampling was done, hyperthyroidism patients were given methimazole at a starting dose of 30 mg daily, whereas ophthalmopathy patients were given high-dose intravenous methylprednisolone. According to the paper, TCR Vbeta CDR3 sequencing was carried out on over 130 peripheral blood samples, which came from more than 40 ophthalmopathy, some 73 hyperthyroidism and about 17 progressor patients. Results and caveats for the whole study, not just this receptor: Sample size was not statistically predetermined, and blinding of investigators to group allocation was not performed. A model built on a 13 V-J signature distinguished ophthalmopathy from stable hyperthyroidism, reaching around 90% sensitivity and 81% to 83% specificity in cross-validation and 80%/75% in testing. During validation, the model predicted progression to ophthalmopathy a median of around 6 months ahead of onset, with almost 71% sensitivity and 72% to 80% specificity. Blood samples also contained most of the expanded thyroid clonotypes (frequency above 0.001), which suggests that blood repertoires may reflect thyroid immune responses.

The TCR was taken from a woman under 30 with Graves' hyperthyroidism. What was sequenced was blood.

The CDR3 protein: CASGGIGNTEAFF. The DNA sequence is as follows: TGTGCCAGCGGTGGGATAGGAAACACTGAAGCTTTCTTT. This chain joins TRBV11-3 to TRBJ1-1; the D gene is not confidently resolved. CDR1 and CDR2 were assigned from the germline V gene as SGHNT and YENEEA. Deletion took 8 bases off V and 2 bases off J, with a span of 12 bases between the germline ends. From its cysteine to its phenylalanine, the CDR3 spans 13 amino acids. The retained sequence is limited to the CDR3, 39 bases, with the frame set at the first base.